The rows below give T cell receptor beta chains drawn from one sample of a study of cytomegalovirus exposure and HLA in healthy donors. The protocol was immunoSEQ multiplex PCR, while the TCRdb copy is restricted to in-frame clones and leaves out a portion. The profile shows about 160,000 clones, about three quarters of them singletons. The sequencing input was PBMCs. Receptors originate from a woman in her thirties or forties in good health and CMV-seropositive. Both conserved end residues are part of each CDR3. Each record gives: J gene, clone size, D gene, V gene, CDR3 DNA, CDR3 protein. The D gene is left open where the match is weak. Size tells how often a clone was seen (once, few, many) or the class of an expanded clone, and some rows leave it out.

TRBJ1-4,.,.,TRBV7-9,TGTGCCAGCAGCTTGTCACAAGTGATGAATGAAAAACTGTTTTTT,CASSLSQVMNEKLFF
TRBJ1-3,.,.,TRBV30,TGTGCCTGGAGTGTACGAGGGTCTGGAAACACCATATATTTT,CAWSVRGSGNTIYF
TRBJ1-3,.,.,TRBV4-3,TGCGCCAGCAGCCAAGTTAGCTCTGGAAACACCATATATTTT,CASSQVSSGNTIYF
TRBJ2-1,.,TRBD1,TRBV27,TGTGCCAGCAGTTCATTCTCCGGGACAGGGTTCAATGAGCAGTTCTTC,CASSSFSGTGFNEQFF
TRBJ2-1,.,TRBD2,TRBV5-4,TGTGCCAGCAGCTTGTCCCGCGGGGGGGACAATGAGCAGTTCTTC,CASSLSRGGDNEQFF
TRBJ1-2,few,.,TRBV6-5,TGTGCCAGCAAGGCGGGGGGCGAGGACTATGGCTACACCTTC,CASKAGGEDYGYTF
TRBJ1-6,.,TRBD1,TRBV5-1,TGCGCCAGCAGCTTGGGGGACAGGGGTGGTAATTCACCCCTCCACTTT,CASSLGDRGGNSPLHF
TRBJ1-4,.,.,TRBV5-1,TGCGCCAGCAGCTTCACGGGAGGGACTAATGAAAAACTGTTTTTT,CASSFTGGTNEKLFF
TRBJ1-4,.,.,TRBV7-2,TGTGCCAGCAGCTTAGCGGGGCGAGTGGCTAATGAAAAACTGTTTTTT,CASSLAGRVANEKLFF
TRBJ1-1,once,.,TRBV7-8,TGTGCCAGCAGCTTAGTACAGCCAAACACTGAAGCTTTCTTT,CASSLVQPNTEAFF
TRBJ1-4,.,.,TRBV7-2,TGTGCCAGCAGCCCTACAAGGGGGGGTGAAAAACTGTTTTTT,CASSPTRGGEKLFF
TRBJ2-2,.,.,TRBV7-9,TGTGCCAGCAGCCCGTGGACAGCCTCGAACACCGGGGAGCTGTTTTTT,CASSPWTASNTGELFF
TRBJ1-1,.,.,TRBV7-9,TGTGCCAGCAGCTTAGCCCCGAGTACTGAAGCTTTCTTT,CASSLAPSTEAFF
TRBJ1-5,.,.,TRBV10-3,TGTGCCATCAGTTTAACAGGGTTCAATCAGCCCCAGCATTTT,CAISLTGFNQPQHF
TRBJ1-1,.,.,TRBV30,TGTGCCTGGGCCCGGGGGGGGGACACTGAAGCTTTCTTT,CAWARGGDTEAFF
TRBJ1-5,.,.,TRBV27,TGTGCCAGCAGTCCCCAGGGTGGGGATCAGCCCCAGCATTTT,CASSPQGGDQPQHF
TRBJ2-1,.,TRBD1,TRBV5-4,TGTGCCAGCAGCAAGACAGGGGGCAGCGACAATGAGCAGTTCTTC,CASSKTGGSDNEQFF
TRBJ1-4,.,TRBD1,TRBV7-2,TGTGCCAGCAGCCCCAGACAGGGTTCCGATGAAAAACTGTTTTTT,CASSPRQGSDEKLFF
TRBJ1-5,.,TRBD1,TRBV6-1,TGTGCCAGCAGCTCCGGGACAGGCCGGGGACAGCCCCAGCATTTT,CASSSGTGRGQPQHF
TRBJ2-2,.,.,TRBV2,TGTGCCAGCAGTGAAAGAAGGGGGGGGTGGACCGGGGAGCTGTTTTTT,CASSERRGGWTGELFF
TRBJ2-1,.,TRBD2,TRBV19,TGTGCCAGTAGTATCCTCTCTAGCGGGAGCGACAATGAGCAGTTCTTC,CASSILSSGSDNEQFF
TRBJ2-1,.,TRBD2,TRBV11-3,TGTGCCAGCAGCTTAACTAGCGGGAGCACCAATGAGCAGTTCTTC,CASSLTSGSTNEQFF
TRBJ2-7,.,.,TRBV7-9,TGTGCCAGCAGCTTAGAGACGGTCGGACTCTACGAGCAGTACTTC,CASSLETVGLYEQYF
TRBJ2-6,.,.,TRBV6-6,TGTGCCTCTTCGAGTACTGGGGCCAACGTCCTGACTTTC,CASSSTGANVLTF
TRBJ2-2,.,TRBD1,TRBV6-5,TGTGCCAGCAGACGTGGACAGGGGGCCGGCGGGGAGCTGTTTTTT,CASRRGQGAGGELFF
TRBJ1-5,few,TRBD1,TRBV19,TGTGCCAGTAGTTTGGGACAGGTTGCCAATCAGCCCCAGCATTTT,CASSLGQVANQPQHF
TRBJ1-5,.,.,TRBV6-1,TGTGCCAGCAGCCGGAACAGGGAAAGCAATCAGCCCCAGCATTTT,CASSRNRESNQPQHF
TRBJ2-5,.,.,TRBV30,TGTGCCTGGAGTCAAGGGGAGGCCCAGTACTTC,CAWSQGEAQYF
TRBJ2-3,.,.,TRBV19,TGTGCCAGTAGTATCCAGGGGATAGATACGCAGTATTTT,CASSIQGIDTQYF
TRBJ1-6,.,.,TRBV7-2,TGTGCCAGCAGCGCAGTCGTGCGGGGAGGGTCCTATAATTCACCCCTCCACTTT,CASSAVVRGGSYNSPLHF
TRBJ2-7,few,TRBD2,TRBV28,TGTGCCAGCAGTGGACTAGAGAATACCTACGAGCAGTACTTC,CASSGLENTYEQYF
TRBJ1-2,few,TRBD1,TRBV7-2,TGTGCCAGCAGTTCTCAGACAGGGAACTATGGCTACACCTTC,CASSSQTGNYGYTF
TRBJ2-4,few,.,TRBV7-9,TGTGCCAGCAGCCCGCGGTCTGCCGACGACATTCAGTACTTC,CASSPRSADDIQYF
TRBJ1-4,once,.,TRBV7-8,TGTGCCAGCAGCCCAGATGGGAGGGTTGATGAAAAACTGTTTTTT,CASSPDGRVDEKLFF
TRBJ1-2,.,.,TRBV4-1,TGCGCCAGCAGCCATGACCAGGGAACCTATGGCTACACCTTC,CASSHDQGTYGYTF
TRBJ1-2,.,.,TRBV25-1,TGTGCCACCTCCTTAGGGGGAGGGCGATGGAATGGCTACACCTTC,CATSLGGGRWNGYTF
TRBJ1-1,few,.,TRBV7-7,TGTGCCAGCAGCTTAGACAAAATGAGGGGAGGGAACACTGAAGCTTTCTTT,CASSLDKMRGGNTEAFF
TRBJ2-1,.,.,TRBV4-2,TGTGCCAGCAGCCAAGGAGTAGAGCTGCTCTTC,CASSQGVELLF
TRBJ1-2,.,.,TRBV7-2,TGTGCCAGCAGCTTAGCGTCAACAGGGTTTGGCTACACCTTC,CASSLASTGFGYTF
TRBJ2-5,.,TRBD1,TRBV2,TGTGCCAGCAGCTTCCGGGACAGGGGATTGCAAGAGACCCAGTACTTC,CASSFRDRGLQETQYF
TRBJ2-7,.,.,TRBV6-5,TGTGCCAGCAGTTACGAGGGCCAGTCCTACGAGCAGTACTTC,CASSYEGQSYEQYF
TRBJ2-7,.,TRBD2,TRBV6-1,TGTGCCAGCAGTTTCGGACTAGCGGGCTACTACGAGCAGTACTTC,CASSFGLAGYYEQYF
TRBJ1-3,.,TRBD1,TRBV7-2,TGTGCCAGCAGCCCCCTGACAGGGGGCTTTGGAAACACCATATATTTT,CASSPLTGGFGNTIYF
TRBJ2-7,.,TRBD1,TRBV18,TGTGCCAGCTCACCACCTGAGACAGGGGGCTCCGAGCAGTACTTC,CASSPPETGGSEQYF
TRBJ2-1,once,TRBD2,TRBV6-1,TGTGCCAGCACCGGACTAGCGGGGGGGCATGAGCAGTTCTTC,CASTGLAGGHEQFF
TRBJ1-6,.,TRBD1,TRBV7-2,TGTGCCAGCAGCTCCCCAGGGGGACAGGGCGCGAATTCACCCCTCCACTTT,CASSSPGGQGANSPLHF
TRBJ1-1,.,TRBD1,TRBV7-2,TGTGCCAGCAGCTTGGACAGGGTATCACTGAAAGCTTTCTTT,CASSLDRVSLKAFF
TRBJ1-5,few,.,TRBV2,TGTGCCAGCAGTGAGAGCAGGGTGGGCAATCAGCCCCAGCATTTT,CASSESRVGNQPQHF
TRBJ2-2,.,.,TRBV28,TGTGCCACCAGTCGGCTGGACAGGAACACCGGGGAGCTGTTTTTT,CATSRLDRNTGELFF
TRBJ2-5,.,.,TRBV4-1,TGCGCCAGCAGCCAATGGAGGGGAGAGACCCAGTACTTC,CASSQWRGETQYF
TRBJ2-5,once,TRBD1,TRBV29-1,TGCAGCGTTGCCCAGGGGGAAAGGAAAGAGACCCAGTACTTC,CSVAQGERKETQYF
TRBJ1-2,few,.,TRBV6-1,TGTGCCAGCAGTGAATCTGGGGCTGCTAACTATGGCTACACCTTC,CASSESGAANYGYTF
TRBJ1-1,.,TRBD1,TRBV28,TGTGCCAGCAGTAGCATACAGGGGGCCGACACTGAAGCTTTCTTT,CASSSIQGADTEAFF
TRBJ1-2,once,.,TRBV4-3,TGCGCCAGCAGCTCCGGGAGTGGCTATGGCTACACCTTC,CASSSGSGYGYTF
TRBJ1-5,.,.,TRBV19,TGTGCCAGTAGTATAGCCGTCGCAGGAATGGGCCAGCCCCAGCATTTT,CASSIAVAGMGQPQHF